Each of the 11 T cell receptor beta chains below was sequenced from the same sample in a study of T cell responses to AZD1222 COVID-19 vaccine. The data were produced by immunoSEQ multiplex PCR, yet TCRdb's version contains in-frame clones alone and is incomplete. The sample contains about 130,000 clones, 94% of which appear only once. Sequences were derived from peripheral blood, sampled on day 0 of AZD1222 vaccination. These receptors were taken from an adult in good health.

This chain joins TRBV7-2 and TRBJ1-5; 9 nucleotides line up with TRBD1. After removal of 3 bases from V and 0 bases from J, the junction contained 0 bases not matched to a gene. Germline CDR1 SGHTA, CDR2 FQGNSA. The CDR3 is 15 amino acids. The CDR3 DNA sequence: TGTGCCAGCAGCTTGGGACAGGGTAGCAATCAGCCCCAGCATTTT. Its translation: CASSLGQGSNQPQHF.

This clone was detected a few times. The chain combines TRBV10-3 with TRBJ2-7, with TRBD2 matching over 15 bases. The CDR3 has 17 amino acids. CDR1 is ENHRY, CDR2 SYGVKD, per germline. V shed 1 base and J 5 bases; nucleotides not matched to a gene: 6. The CDR3 region has the DNA TGTGCCATCAGTGAGTTACGGACTAGCGGGAGGGTCAACGAGCAGTACTTC. Amino acid sequence: CAISELRTSGRVNEQYF.

This clone has only one observation. The chain recombines TRBV9 with TRBJ2-5, with 8 nucleotides matching TRBD1. J gave up 4 bases and V 4 bases, and 3 bases lay outside the gene matches. The CDR3 spans 13 residues. Germline V lookup: CDR1 SGDLS, CDR2 YYNGEE. The CDR3 loop is CASSLGQGETQYF. The CDR3 DNA reads as TGTGCCAGCAGCTTAGGACAGGGAGAGACCCAGTACTTC.

The gene calls are TRBV5-1 and TRBJ1-6, with D possibly being TRBD1 (5 bases). CDR1 is SGHRS and CDR2 is YFSETQ in the germline V gene. Trimming took off 0 bases at V and 5 bases at J, with 12 bases between the two ends. The CDR3 has 16 residues. The CDR3 DNA is TGCGCCAGCAGCTTGGGGTCGGGGCCAAATAATTCACCCCTCCACTTT. It is translated as CASSLGSGPNNSPLHF.

The rearrangement links TRBV6-6 to TRBJ2-6; possibly TRBD2 for D (6 bases). CDR1 and CDR2 from the germline V gene are MNHNY and SVGAGI (reference sequence). This CDR3 spans 14 amino acids. Trimming cost V 5 bases and J 3 bases, with 8 bases left between them. CDR3 sequence reads: CASSRGGGANVLTF. The CDR3 region has the DNA TGTGCCAGCAGTAGGGGAGGTGGGGCCAACGTCCTGACTTTC.

As DNA, the CDR3 is TGTGCCACCAGCAGAGATCAAGGGTCAAGGCAGCCCCAGCATTTT. Translating gives CATSRDQGSRQPQHF. The rearrangement links TRBV15 to TRBJ1-5; D remains unclear. Trimming stripped 0 bases from V and 7 bases from J, with 13 bases between. The CDR3 has 15 amino acids. CDR1 LNHNV and CDR2 YYDKDF come from the germline V gene (reference sequence).

The chain combines TRBV7-9 with TRBJ2-3; no clear D gene. Trimming left V 3 bases short and J 0 bases short, with 7 bases between. This CDR3 has 14 residues. The germline V gene has CDR1 SEHNR and CDR2 FQNEAQ (reference sequence). The CDR3 coding sequence is TGTGCCAGCAGCTTTGATAGGAGCACAGATACGCAGTATTTT. Its protein product is CASSFDRSTDTQYF.

The CDR3 coding sequence is TGCGCCAGCAGCCCTAGCCGGACCATGGGCGAGCAGTACTTC. Its protein product is CASSPSRTMGEQYF. The chain is built from TRBV5-1 and TRBJ2-7; a possible D gene is TRBD2 (5 bases). Germline V gene lookup returns CDR1 SGHRS and CDR2 YFSETQ. The CDR3 extends over 14 amino acids. Trimming took off 4 bases at V and 6 bases at J, with 17 bases between the two ends.

The chain has TRBV6-2 or TRBV6-3 and TRBJ2-1, with a possible D match to TRBD1 (5 bases). Germline lookup yields CDR1 MNHEY and CDR2 SVGEGT. The CDR3 is 16 residues long. Trimming stripped 4 bases from V and 1 base from J, with 14 bases between. The CDR3 nucleotides read TGTGCCAGCAGTTTCACAGGCCGGCCTTCCTACAATGAGCAGTTCTTC. This translates into CASSFTGRPSYNEQFF.

The V call is TRBV27, the J call TRBJ1-2, with 8 bases lining up with TRBD1. After removal of 6 bases from V and 6 bases from J, the junction contained 6 bases not matched to a gene. The CDR3 is 13 amino acids. Germline CDR1 reads MNHEY; CDR2 reads SMNVEV (reference sequence). CDR3 region: CASRLSGGDGYTF. CDR3 DNA sequence: TGTGCCAGCAGACTCTCAGGGGGCGATGGCTACACCTTC.

The chain has TRBV15 and TRBJ2-2; TRBD1 or TRBD2 may be the D gene (5 bases each). Trimming shortened V by 0 bases and J by 0 bases, and 14 bases separated the two germline ends. Germline CDR1 LNHNV, CDR2 YYDKDF (reference sequence). The CDR3 extends over 18 amino acids. The CDR3 reads CATSREFGGASNTGELFF. The CDR3 coding sequence is TGTGCCACCAGCAGAGAATTTGGGGGAGCTTCGAACACCGGGGAGCTGTTTTTT.